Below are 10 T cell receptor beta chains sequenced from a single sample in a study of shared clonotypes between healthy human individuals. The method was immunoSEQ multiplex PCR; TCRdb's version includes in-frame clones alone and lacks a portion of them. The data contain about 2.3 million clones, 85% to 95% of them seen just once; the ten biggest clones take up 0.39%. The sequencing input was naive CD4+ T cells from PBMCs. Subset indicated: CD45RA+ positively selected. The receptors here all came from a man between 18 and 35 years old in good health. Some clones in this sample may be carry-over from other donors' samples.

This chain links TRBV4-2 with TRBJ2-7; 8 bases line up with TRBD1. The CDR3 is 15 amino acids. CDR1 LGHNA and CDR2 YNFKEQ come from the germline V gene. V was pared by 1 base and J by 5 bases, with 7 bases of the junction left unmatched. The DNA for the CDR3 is TGTGCCAGCAGCCAAGCCTCCGGACAGGGAAACGAGCAGTACTTC. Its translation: CASSQASGQGNEQYF.

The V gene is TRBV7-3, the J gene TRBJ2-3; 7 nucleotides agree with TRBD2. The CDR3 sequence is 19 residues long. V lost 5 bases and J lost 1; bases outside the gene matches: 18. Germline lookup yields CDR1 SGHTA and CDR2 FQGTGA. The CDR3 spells CASSVIGILAGEGTDTQYF. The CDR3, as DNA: TGTGCCAGCAGCGTTATCGGGATTCTGGCGGGAGAAGGCACAGATACGCAGTATTTT.

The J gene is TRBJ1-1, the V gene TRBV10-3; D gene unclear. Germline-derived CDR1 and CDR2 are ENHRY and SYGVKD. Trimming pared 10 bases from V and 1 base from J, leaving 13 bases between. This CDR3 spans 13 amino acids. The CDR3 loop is CATARRENTEAFF. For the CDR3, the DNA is TGTGCCACCGCCCGACGGGAGAACACTGAAGCTTTCTTT.

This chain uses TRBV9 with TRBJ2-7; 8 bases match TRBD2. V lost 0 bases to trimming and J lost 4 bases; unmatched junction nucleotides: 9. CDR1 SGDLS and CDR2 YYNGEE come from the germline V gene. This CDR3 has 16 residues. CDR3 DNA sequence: TGTGCCAGCAGCGTAGAATCCCTAGCGGGTTTGTACGAGCAGTACTTC. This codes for CASSVESLAGLYEQYF.

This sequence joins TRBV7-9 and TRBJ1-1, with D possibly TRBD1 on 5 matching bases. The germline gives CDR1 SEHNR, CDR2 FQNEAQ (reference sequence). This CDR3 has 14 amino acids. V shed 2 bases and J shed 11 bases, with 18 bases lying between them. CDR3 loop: CASSLTDTSSVAFF. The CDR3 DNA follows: TGTGCCAGCAGCTTAACGGACACTTCTTCAGTGGCTTTCTTT.

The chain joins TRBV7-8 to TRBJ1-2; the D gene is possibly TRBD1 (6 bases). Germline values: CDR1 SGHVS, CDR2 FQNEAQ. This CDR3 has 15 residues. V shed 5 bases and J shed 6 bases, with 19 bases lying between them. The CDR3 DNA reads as TGTGCCAGCAGCCATCCTTGGACAGCTCTTGATGGCTACACCTTC. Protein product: CASSHPWTALDGYTF.

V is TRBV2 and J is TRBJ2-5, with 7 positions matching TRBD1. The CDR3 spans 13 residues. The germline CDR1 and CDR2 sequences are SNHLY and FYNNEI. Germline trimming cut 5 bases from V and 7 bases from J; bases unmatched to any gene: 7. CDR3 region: CASSTTGASTQYF. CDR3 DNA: TGTGCCAGCAGTACCACAGGGGCCTCGACCCAGTACTTC. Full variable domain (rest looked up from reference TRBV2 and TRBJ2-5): EPEVTQTPSHQVTQMGQEVILRCVPISNHLYFYWYRQILGQKVEFLVSFYNNEISEKSEIFDDQFSVERPDGSNFTLKIRSTKLEDSAMYFCASSTTGASTQYFGPGTRLLVL.

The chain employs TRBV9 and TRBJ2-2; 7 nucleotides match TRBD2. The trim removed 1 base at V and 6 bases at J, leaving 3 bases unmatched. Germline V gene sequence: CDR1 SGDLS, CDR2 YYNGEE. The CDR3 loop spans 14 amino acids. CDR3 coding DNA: TGTGCCAGCAGCGTATGGGAGGGCGCCGGGGAGCTGTTTTTT. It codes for CASSVWEGAGELFF.

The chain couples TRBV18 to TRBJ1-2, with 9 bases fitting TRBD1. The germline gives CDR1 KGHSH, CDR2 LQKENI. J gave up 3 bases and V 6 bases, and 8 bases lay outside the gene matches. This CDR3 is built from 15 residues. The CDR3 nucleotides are TGTGCCAGCTCCCCAGGACAGGGGTACGACTATGGCTACACCTTC. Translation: CASSPGQGYDYGYTF.

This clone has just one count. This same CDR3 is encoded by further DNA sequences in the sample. CDR3 protein: CASSVGGYEQYF. The CDR3 DNA sequence: TGTGCCAGCAGTGTAGGCGGTTACGAGCAGTACTTC. This chain links TRBV6-1 with TRBJ2-7; D unresolved. The CDR3 loop spans 12 amino acids. CDR1 and CDR2 (germline): MNHNS, SASEGT. V gave up 4 bases and J gave up 4 bases, with 8 bases separating them.